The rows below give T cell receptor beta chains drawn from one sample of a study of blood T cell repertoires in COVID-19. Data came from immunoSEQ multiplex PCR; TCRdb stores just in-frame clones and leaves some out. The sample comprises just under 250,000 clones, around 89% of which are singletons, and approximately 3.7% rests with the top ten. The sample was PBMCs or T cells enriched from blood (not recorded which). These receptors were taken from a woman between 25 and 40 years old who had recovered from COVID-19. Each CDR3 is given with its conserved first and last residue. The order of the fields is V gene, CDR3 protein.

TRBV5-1	CASSLEGRGTDTQYF
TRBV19	CASRTSGNNEQFF
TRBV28	CASSLSGTSAEQYF
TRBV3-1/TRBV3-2	CASSQDGRADLGIGYTF
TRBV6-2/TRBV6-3	CASSYSGGTYEQYF
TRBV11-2	CASSLPWDSEAFF
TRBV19	CASSISNPWLMTGTAGTEAFF
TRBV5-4	CASSLVLGGQETQYF
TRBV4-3	CASSQDAQGNYGYTF
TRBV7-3	CASSLKPAADRRIAGYTF
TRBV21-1	CASNRPLSEGGAFGYSNQPQHF
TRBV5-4	CASSLRGSSGNTIYF
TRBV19	CASSTSGARYEQYF
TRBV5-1	CASSPTSGSMVNEQFF